The 2 T cell receptor beta chains in this list originate from one sample, sequenced in a study of tumor-infiltrating lymphocytes in primary liver carcinoma. Both RNA and DNA were isolated together from around 20-30 mg of bulk tissue that had not been sorted. Starting material of 400 to 600 ng total RNA yielded TCR beta cDNA via a constant-region primer. ARM-PCR was slightly modified, and three nested multiplex PCR rounds with it gave rise to the TCR beta libraries. The first two PCR rounds used TRBV1-TRBV30 primers with a Cbeta primer, 9 to 10 cycles each. TCRdb processed the multiplex PCR reads anew with MiXCR; each CDR3 protein has one entry. The repertoire includes about 44,000 distinct CDR3 sequences, 70% to 75% of them detected once, and roughly 24% sits in the top ten. The sample taken for sequencing was liver tumor tissue from sampling region 3. Subset noted: tumor region T3, left-lateral pole. The source is a man in his forties with primary liver carcinoma and hepatitis B virus infection.

Comment on this clonotype: This likely comes from a read error, as the CDR3 has no conserved phenylalanine or tryptophan at its end. This chain connects TRBV11-2 to TRBJ2-5, with a tentative D call TRBD2 (6 bases). CDR1 SGHAT and CDR2 FQNNGV come from the germline V gene. The germline V and J ends were trimmed by 6 bases and 0 bases, with 17 bases remaining between them. This CDR3 contains 16 residues. The DNA of the CDR3 is TGTGCCAGCAGAGCCCGGGACTCGGCCCACCAAGAGACCCAGTACCAC. Its translation is CASRARDSAHQETQYH.

There are many counts of this clonotype. The genes are TRBV5-1 and TRBJ1-1, with a weak D call TRBD1 (5 bases). The CDR3 is made up of 15 amino acids. The ends were cut back, 0 bases at V and 7 bases at J, with 16 bases in the middle. Germline V gene lookup returns CDR1 SGHRS and CDR2 YFSETQ. Here the CDR3 reads CASSLAPGRQGEAFF. The CDR3, as DNA: TGCGCCAGCAGCTTGGCTCCGGGAAGGCAGGGTGAAGCTTTCTTT.